Below are 10 T cell receptor beta chains sequenced from a single sample in a study of PD-1 blockade in classical Hodgkin lymphoma. Time point defined: cycle 4 day 1 (C4D1), after 6 weeks of nivolumab. The patients all showed relapse after autologous stem cell transplantation, while their brentuximab vedotin exposure varied. Out of thawed PBMCs, magnetic negative selection purified CD4+ T cells. Profiled with immunoSEQ multiplex PCR; TCRdb holds only in-frame clones, not every one. Among around 26,000 clones listed, roughly 80% were seen once. Sequenced material: CD4+ T cells from blood, taken before the fourth cycle of nivolumab. These receptors all come from a human donor with classical Hodgkin lymphoma.

The chain has TRBV2 and TRBJ2-3; D is undetermined. Germline CDR1 and CDR2: SNHLY and FYNNEI. Trimming took off 2 bases at V and 6 bases at J, with 3 bases between the two ends. This CDR3 has 11 residues. For the CDR3, the DNA is TGTGCCAGCAGTGAATTGGATACGCAGTATTTT. Residues: CASSELDTQYF.

V gene TRBV4-3 combines with J gene TRBJ2-3; 12 bases align to TRBD2. J gave up 2 bases and V 2 bases, and 2 bases lay outside the gene matches. This CDR3 has 16 residues. CDR1 and CDR2 (germline): LGHNA, YSLEER. The CDR3 here is CASSQTSGGFTDTQYF. The CDR3 nucleotides are TGCGCCAGCAGCCAAACTAGCGGGGGGTTCACAGATACGCAGTATTTT.

This chain joins TRBV7-9 and TRBJ2-2, with D possibly being TRBD2 (5 bases). Trimming left V 4 bases short and J 6 bases short, with 18 bases between. CDR1 and CDR2 from the germline V gene are SEHNR and FQNEAQ (reference sequence). The length of the CDR3 is 16 residues. CDR3 nucleotides: TGTGCCAGCAGCTCCCCCCCCGGGGTGAGTGCCGGGGAGCTGTTTTTT. Translated, it gives CASSSPPGVSAGELFF.

This chain joins TRBV11-3 and TRBJ2-7; TRBD1 or TRBD2 may be the D gene (5 bases each). The CDR3 loop spans 15 amino acids. V lost 5 bases to trimming and J lost 4 bases, with 18 bases between them. Per germline, CDR1 SGHNT and CDR2 YENEEA. The CDR3 is CASSITGTGKYEQYF. The CDR3 region has the DNA TGTGCCAGCAGCATTACGGGGACCGGAAAATACGAGCAGTACTTC.

This rearrangement joins TRBV18 to TRBJ1-5; D remains ambiguous. The length of the CDR3 is 15 residues. The V end was cut by 3 bases, the J end by 0 bases, with 9 bases between. Germline V CDR1 and CDR2: KGHSH, LQKENI. The CDR3 DNA reads TGTGCCAGCTCACCTGAATCGGCTAGCAATCAGCCCCAGCATTTT. As protein: CASSPESASNQPQHF.

The chain links TRBV19 to TRBJ2-7; 7 nucleotides match TRBD2. The J segment lost 0 bases and the V segment lost 3 bases, leaving 11 bases of the junction unmatched. Germline values: CDR1 LNHDA, CDR2 SQIVND (reference sequence). The CDR3 has 17 residues. The CDR3 nucleotides read TGTGCCAGTAGTATGGGGGAGGGCCGCCCCCCCTCCTACGAGCAGTACTTC. Residues: CASSMGEGRPPSYEQYF.

The sample holds one count of this clone. The CDR3 spells CASRGTVLSTDTQYF. In DNA, the CDR3 is TGTGCCAGCAGGGGGACAGTTCTTAGCACAGATACGCAGTATTTT. The genes are TRBV2 and TRBJ2-3; 7 bases match TRBD1. Trimming at V came to 6 bases and at J to 0 bases, leaving 6 bases not matched to a gene. CDR1 SNHLY and CDR2 FYNNEI come from the germline V gene. This CDR3 is 15 amino acids long.

The V call is TRBV10-3, the J call TRBJ1-2; TRBD1 is a possible D gene (6 bases). The CDR3 is 13 amino acids. Trimming took 4 bases from V and 5 from J, leaving 11 bases between them. The V gene's germline CDR1 is ENHRY and CDR2 SYGVKD. The CDR3 reads CAISAFQGYGYTF. The CDR3 DNA reads as TGTGCCATCAGTGCTTTTCAGGGGTATGGCTACACCTTC.

The chain combines TRBV6-6 with TRBJ2-5; D perhaps matches TRBD2 (5 bases). V lost 6 bases to trimming and J lost 3 bases, with 14 bases between them. The CDR3 is 14 residues long. The germline V gene encodes CDR1 MNHNY and CDR2 SVGAGI (reference sequence). In nucleotides, the CDR3 is TGTGCCAGCAGCCCCCGGCCACTAGAAGAGACCCAGTACTTC. Translating gives CASSPRPLEETQYF.

The chain couples TRBV5-1 to TRBJ2-7; D may be TRBD2 (5 bases). The CDR3 loop spans 14 amino acids. The V gene lost 5 bases and the J gene lost 3 bases, with 15 bases spanning the gap. Germline CDR1 is SGHRS and CDR2 is YFSETQ. CDR3 coding DNA: TGCGCCAGCAGATCGAGCACTGACTACTACGAGCAGTACTTC. As protein: CASRSSTDYYEQYF.